The 17 T cell receptor beta chains given below trace back to one sample, sequenced in a study of blood T cells in healthy people across ages. Together with a sample-barcoded 5' primer, a J-beta primer mix was included in a second PCR lasting roughly 6 to 12 cycles. Using its own MiXCR run on the 5' RACE reads, TCRdb lists one record per CDR3 protein. In the table there are about 800,000 distinct CDR3 sequences, roughly 25% of which are singletons. This same sample was also part of a study on T cells of mothers and their children.

Sample: blood. All receptors derive from a boy between 5 and 17 years old in good health.

A few counts support this clonotype. This chain uses TRBV7-9 with TRBJ2-5; the match to TRBD2 covers 7 bases. The CDR3 loop spans 16 amino acids. Germline V lookup: CDR1 SEHNR, CDR2 FQNEAQ (reference sequence). With V trimmed by 5 bases and J by 2 bases, 11 bases remained unmatched. The DNA for the CDR3 is TGTGCCAGCAGCCCCAGCGGGGCGGCGCTACAAGAGACCCAGTACTTC. Protein: CASSPSGAALQETQYF.

This clonotype was found a few times. V usage is TRBV15 and J usage is TRBJ2-1, with D possibly TRBD2 on 5 matching bases. The CDR3 runs to 14 residues. Trimming pared 10 bases from V and 0 bases from J, leaving 13 bases between. Germline-derived CDR1 and CDR2 are LNHNV and YYDKDF (reference sequence). CDR3 coding DNA: TGTGCCATTAGAGACGGGGTCTCCTACAATGAGCAGTTCTTC. This codes for CAIRDGVSYNEQFF. Full variable domain (missing parts from reference TRBV15 and TRBJ2-1): DAMVIQNPRYQVTQFGKPVTLSCSQTLNHNVMYWYQQKSSQAPKLLFHYYDKDFNNEADTPDNFQSRRPNTSFCFLDIRSPGLGDTAMYLCAIRDGVSYNEQFFGPGTRLTVL.

This rearrangement joins TRBV7-2 to TRBJ2-5; D is perhaps TRBD1 or TRBD2 (5 bases each). The J call is in doubt because the DNA end fits TRBJ2-1 better. Germline-derived CDR1 and CDR2 are SGHTA and FQGNSA. This CDR3 region has 16 residues. The CDR3 nucleotides are TGTGCCAGCAGCTGGTATTCCGGGACCCCCAGCAATGAGCAGTTCTTC. Protein: CASSWYSGTPSNEQFF.

This clonotype was seen more than once but under ten times. V and J are TRBV9 and TRBJ1-2, with unresolved D. Trimming left V 3 bases short and J 8 bases short, with 14 bases between. The CDR3 runs 13 residues. The germline CDR1 and CDR2 sequences are SGDLS and YYNGEE. The CDR3 sequence is CASSAIPQPGYTF. DNA for the CDR3: TGTGCCAGCAGCGCCATCCCGCAGCCGGGCTACACCTTC.

This clonotype was seen at least ten times. Here the CDR3 DNA reads TGTGCCAGCAGCCAGACTAGGTGGGAGACCCAGTACTTC. Translation gives CASSQTRWETQYF. The V gene is TRBV5-5, the J gene TRBJ2-5, with D perhaps TRBD2 (6 bases). Germline CDR1 SGHKS, CDR2 YYEKEE (reference sequence). V lost 4 bases and J lost 5, with 12 bases in between. The CDR3 runs to 13 residues. Variable domain in full (rest from reference TRBV5-5 and TRBJ2-5): DAGVTQSPTHLIKTRGQQVTLRCSPISGHKSVSWYQQVLGQGPQFIFQYYEKEERGRGNFPDRFSARQFPNYSSELNVNALLLGDSALYLCASSQTRWETQYFGPGTRLLVL.

Comment on this clonotype: Relative to the germline gene, one junction end is altered; a read error may explain this. The chain employs TRBV4-3 and TRBJ1-2; D is uncertain. In germline, CDR1 is LGHNA, CDR2 YSLEER. The CDR3 sequence is 15 residues long. The CDR3: CASSQDRSGNYGCTF. CDR3 nucleotides: TGCGCCAGCAGCCAAGATCGGTCGGGTAACTATGGCTGCACCTTC.

This clonotype was seen more than once but under ten times. The chain carries TRBV30 and TRBJ2-3; TRBD2 agrees at 7 bases. This CDR3 region has 14 residues. The V gene's germline CDR1 is GTSNPN and CDR2 SVGIG (reference sequence). Trimming cost V 4 bases and J 1 base; bases outside gene matches: 5. CDR3 nucleotide sequence: TGTGCCTGGACTAGCGGCGCGGGCACAGATACGCAGTATTTT. Its protein is CAWTSGAGTDTQYF.

This clonotype was seen more than once but under ten times. V and J are TRBV7-9 and TRBJ2-7; D may be TRBD1 (6 bases). Germline V gene sequence: CDR1 SEHNR, CDR2 FQNEAQ (reference sequence). V was trimmed by 2 bases and J by 3 bases, leaving 17 bases between them. The CDR3 contains 16 residues. CDR3 bases: TGTGCCAGCAGCTTAATTACCGCAGGGGCTCTCTACGAGCAGTACTTC. Encoded protein: CASSLITAGALYEQYF. Supplemented by reference TRBV7-9 and TRBJ2-7, the full variable domain reads DTGVSQNPRHKITKRGQNVTFRCDPISEHNRLYWYRQTLGQGPEFLTYFQNEAQLEKSRLLSDRFSAERPKGSFSTLEIQRTEQGDSAMYLCASSLITAGALYEQYFGPGTRLTVT.

The chain links TRBV29-1 to TRBJ2-3; TRBD2 is a possible D gene (5 bases). The CDR3 runs to 13 residues. Deletions cut 6 bases from V and 3 bases from J, with 13 bases between. In germline, CDR1 is SQVTM, CDR2 ANQGSEA. The CDR3 sequence: CSVYRGGTDTQYF. CDR3 nucleotide sequence: TGCAGCGTCTATAGAGGAGGAACAGATACGCAGTATTTT.

There are a few counts of this clonotype. The chain combines TRBV20-1 with TRBJ1-5, with unresolved D. CDR3 size: 12 residues. Germline V lookup: CDR1 DFQATT, CDR2 SNEGSKA (reference sequence). V lost 3 bases, J lost 4 bases, and 7 bases lay in between. The CDR3 DNA follows: TGCAGTGCTAGGCGGGAGAATCAGCCCCAGCATTTT. It specifies CSARRENQPQHF.

Of note for this clonotype: A read error may account for a junction end that differs from germline. V and J are TRBV28 and TRBJ1-2; no definite D call. Germline V gene lookup returns CDR1 MDHEN and CDR2 SYDVKM. The CDR3 is 14 residues long. The CDR3 bases are TGTGCCGGCAGTTTATTTTTGGGCCCCTATGGCTACACCTTC. Its translation is CAGSLFLGPYGYTF.

The CDR3 is CASSLVLGAGAGETQYF. The CDR3 nucleotides are TGTGCCAGCAGCTTAGTTCTGGGAGCGGGCGCCGGCGAGACCCAGTACTTC. The J gene is TRBJ2-5, the V gene TRBV7-2, with D perhaps matching TRBD2 (6 bases). The V gene's germline CDR1 is SGHTA and CDR2 FQGNSA. The CDR3 contains 17 residues. Trimming took off 1 base at V and 5 bases at J, with 20 bases between the two ends. Combining the CDR3 with reference TRBV7-2 and TRBJ2-5 gives the whole variable domain GAGVSQSPSNKVTEKGKDVELRCDPISGHTALYWYRQSLGQGLEFLIYFQGNSAPDKSGLPSDRFSAERTGGSVSTLTIQRTQQEDSAVYLCASSLVLGAGAGETQYFGPGTRLLVL.

This chain uses TRBV12-3 or TRBV12-4 with TRBJ2-5; D is perhaps TRBD2 (5 bases). The J call is doubtful: the DNA matches TRBJ2-1 better. The CDR3 loop spans 17 amino acids. CDR3 in amino acids: CASSPPAGSSSRNEQFF. The CDR3, as DNA: TGTGCCAGCAGTCCGCCGGCGGGCAGTTCTTCGCGGAATGAGCAGTTCTTC.

The chain carries TRBV9 and TRBJ1-4, with D tentatively TRBD1 (5 bases). The germline V and J ends were trimmed by 1 base and 5 bases, with 15 bases remaining between them. The CDR3 runs to 16 residues. Germline V gene lookup returns CDR1 SGDLS and CDR2 YYNGEE. CDR3 residues: CASSVSQGRSNEKLFF. The DNA for the CDR3 is TGTGCCAGCAGCGTATCCCAGGGTCGTTCCAATGAAAAACTGTTTTTT. The full variable domain, in which reference TRBV9 and TRBJ1-4 provide the parts outside the CDR3, is DSGVTQTPKHLITATGQRVTLRCSPRSGDLSVYWYQQSLDQGLQFLIQYYNGEERAKGNILERFSAQQFPDLHSELNLSSLELGDSALYFCASSVSQGRSNEKLFFGSGTQLSVL.

The chain carries TRBV12-3 or TRBV12-4 and TRBJ1-3; 9 nucleotides match TRBD1. The CDR3 is made up of 14 amino acids. V lost 5 bases, J lost 8 bases, and 7 bases stayed unmatched. CDR3 amino acids: CASSHTGGADTIYF. The CDR3 bases are TGTGCCAGCAGTCACACAGGGGGCGCGGACACCATATATTTT.

This clonotype was found a few times. V gene TRBV3-1 combines with J gene TRBJ2-7; D might be TRBD2 (6 bases). In germline, CDR1 is LGHDT, CDR2 YNNKEL (reference sequence). V lost 0 bases and J lost 1, with 13 bases in between. The CDR3 loop spans 16 amino acids. CDR3 amino acids: CASSQDGSGVSYEQYF. The CDR3 nucleotides are TGTGCCAGCAGCCAAGATGGCTCGGGGGTTTCCTACGAGCAGTACTTC.

The V and J genes are TRBV3-1 and TRBJ2-1, with D possibly TRBD2 on 6 matching bases. V was clipped by 2 bases and J by 4 bases, with 12 bases between them. The CDR3 is 15 residues long. Germline-derived CDR1 and CDR2 are LGHDT and YNNKEL (reference sequence). The CDR3 here is CASSQYGSKYNEQFF. The CDR3 bases are TGTGCCAGCAGCCAATACGGGAGTAAGTACAATGAGCAGTTCTTC.